Below are 8 T cell receptor beta chains sequenced from a single sample in a study of Tregs in tolerant kidney transplant recipients. Clones were sequenced by immunoSEQ multiplex PCR, and TCRdb holds only the in-frame ones, with some missing. The profile shows tens of thousands of clones, over 75% of them singletons. The sequencing used Tregs from blood, collected before the transplant. The receptors come from a human donor who received a combined kidney and bone marrow transplant.

This clone was detected only once. DNA of the CDR3: TGCGCCAGCAGCTTGGAGCATAGCAATCAGCCCCAGCATTTT. Residues: CASSLEHSNQPQHF. The V and J genes are TRBV5-1 and TRBJ1-5; D is unclear. The CDR3 spans 14 residues. Germline CDR1 reads SGHRS; CDR2 reads YFSETQ. Trimming shortened V by 0 bases and J by 0 bases, and 4 bases separated the two germline ends.

This clone was counted a few times. V usage is TRBV5-1 and J usage is TRBJ1-1; possible D gene TRBD1, 5 bases. V lost 0 bases and J 1 base, leaving 13 bases between the germline ends. Germline V gene sequence: CDR1 SGHRS, CDR2 YFSETQ. This CDR3 region has 16 residues. The CDR3 nucleotides read TGCGCCAGCAGCTTGGACCCGGGACGGACGAACACTGAAGCTTTCTTT. Its protein product is CASSLDPGRTNTEAFF.

The V call is TRBV27, the J call TRBJ1-1, with D unresolved. The V gene's germline CDR1 is MNHEY and CDR2 SMNVEV (reference sequence). This CDR3 contains 15 residues. V lost 4 bases and J lost 2, with 14 bases in between. The CDR3 region has the DNA TGTGCCAGCAGTTCACCCCAATTAAAAAACACTGAAGCTTTCTTT. Translation: CASSSPQLKNTEAFF.

This clone was seen a single time. The chain is built from TRBV6-1 and TRBJ1-5, with D hard to call. CDR3 length: 17 amino acids. CDR1 is MNHNS and CDR2 is SASEGT in the germline V gene. Trimming pared 1 base from V and 2 bases from J, leaving 15 bases between. CDR3 protein: CASSEVGYSLGNQPQHF. CDR3 sequence (DNA): TGTGCCAGCAGTGAAGTCGGGTACTCGCTCGGCAATCAGCCCCAGCATTTT.

The chain combines TRBV7-2 with TRBJ2-3, with 8 nucleotides matching TRBD2. Germline V gene data show CDR1 as SGHTA and CDR2 as FQGNSA. V was pared by 3 bases and J by 1 base, with 3 bases of the junction left unmatched. The CDR3 runs to 15 residues. CDR3 in DNA: TGTGCCAGCAGCTTTAGCGGGGAACGCACAGATACGCAGTATTTT. Translating gives CASSFSGERTDTQYF.

J is TRBJ1-4 and V is TRBV30; 7 nucleotides align to TRBD1. The CDR3 is 15 amino acids. Looked up from germline, CDR1 is GTSNPN and CDR2 is SVGIG (reference sequence). The trim removed 5 bases at V and 5 bases at J, leaving 11 bases unmatched. This chain's CDR3 is CAWDVRGLGNEKLFF. For the CDR3, the DNA is TGTGCCTGGGATGTCAGGGGGTTGGGCAATGAAAAACTGTTTTTT.

The rearrangement uses TRBV6-1 and TRBJ2-7, with a weak D call TRBD1 (5 bases). Germline V lookup: CDR1 MNHNS, CDR2 SASEGT. The length of the CDR3 is 14 residues. V dropped 3 bases and J dropped 5 bases, with 14 bases sitting between them. The CDR3 spells CASSESGFGDEQYF. Written as DNA, the CDR3 is TGTGCCAGCAGTGAGTCAGGGTTTGGGGACGAGCAGTACTTC.

The chain recombines TRBV27 with TRBJ2-5; D may correspond to TRBD1 or TRBD2 (6 bases each). The CDR3 length is 11 residues. Germline lookup yields CDR1 MNHEY and CDR2 SMNVEV (reference sequence). Between the trimmed V and J ends, which lost 7 bases and 7 bases, there was a span of 10 bases. This CDR3 reads CASTGAGTQYF. CDR3 nucleotide sequence: TGTGCCAGCACGGGGGCCGGGACCCAGTACTTC.